This passage covers 26 T cell receptor beta chains from one sample sequenced in a study of blood T cell repertoires in COVID-19. Libraries were prepared by immunoSEQ multiplex PCR; TCRdb keeps only in-frame clonotypes and omits some of them. The table lists some 130,000 clones, roughly 88% of them singletons. Material: PBMCs or T cells enriched from blood (not recorded which). All receptors derive from a man aged 50-59 years who had recovered from COVID-19.

This chain connects TRBV30 to TRBJ1-5; D is unclear. Per germline, CDR1 GTSNPN and CDR2 SVGIG (reference sequence). Trimming cost V 0 bases and J 2 bases, with 11 bases left between them. CDR3 size: 15 residues. CDR3 residues: CAWSVERTGNQPQHF. CDR3 nucleotide sequence: TGTGCCTGGAGTGTCGAGAGAACGGGCAATCAGCCCCAGCATTTT. The variable domain in full, completed from reference TRBV30 and TRBJ1-5, reads SQTIHQWPATLVQPVGSPLSLECTVEGTSNPNLYWYRQAAGRGLQLLFYSVGIGQISSEVPQNLSASRPQDRQFILSSKKLLLSDSGFYLCAWSVERTGNQPQHFGDGTRLSIL.

The chain recombines TRBV7-9 with TRBJ2-1; 8 bases align to TRBD2. J lost 4 bases, V lost 1 base, and 3 bases had no gene match. The CDR3 spans 15 residues. Germline CDR1 and CDR2: SEHNR and FQNEAQ (reference sequence). The CDR3 sequence is CASSLVAGPYNEQFF. The DNA of the CDR3 is TGTGCCAGCAGCTTAGTAGCGGGACCGTACAATGAGCAGTTCTTC.

CDR3 DNA sequence: TGTGCCAGCAGCCGGGGGACAGGGGATGGCTACACCTTC. This sequence encodes CASSRGTGDGYTF. J is TRBJ1-2 and V is TRBV5-4; 10 nucleotides match TRBD1. This CDR3 comprises 13 residues. Germline values: CDR1 SGHNT, CDR2 YYREEE (reference sequence). Trimming cost V 4 bases and J 6 bases; bases outside gene matches: 3.

The chain carries TRBV28 and TRBJ1-1; tentatively, D is TRBD1 (5 bases). From germline, CDR1 is MDHEN and CDR2 SYDVKM. The CDR3 sequence is 11 residues long. The ends were cut back, 7 bases at V and 5 bases at J, with 8 bases in the middle. CDR3 sequence: CASIHRTEAFF. CDR3 nucleotide sequence: TGTGCCAGCATCCACAGGACTGAAGCTTTCTTT.

The table lists this clone with a count of one. The chain couples TRBV18 to TRBJ1-1; 8 bases fit TRBD1. The ends lost 1 base at V and 3 bases at J; junction bases unmatched: 1. The CDR3 has 14 amino acids. Germline values: CDR1 KGHSH, CDR2 LQKENI. The DNA of the CDR3 is TGTGCCAGCTCACCACAGACAGGGGACACTGAAGCTTTCTTT. Translating it yields CASSPQTGDTEAFF.

The chain employs TRBV6-5 and TRBJ1-6; D is unclear. Trimming pared 2 bases from V and 7 bases from J, leaving 9 bases between. The CDR3 runs to 14 residues. The germline CDR1 and CDR2 sequences are MNHEY and SVGAGI. The CDR3 DNA is TGTGCCAGCAGTTACGCCAGGTTAAATTCACCCCTCCACTTT. Translated, it gives CASSYARLNSPLHF.

V is TRBV5-1 and J is TRBJ2-1, with 9 nucleotides matching TRBD1. V dropped 0 bases and J dropped 4; count of bases not matched to a gene: 2. Germline V CDR1 and CDR2: SGHRS, YFSETQ. The CDR3 is 15 residues long. CDR3 residues: CASSLDGQGYNEQFF. Written as DNA, the CDR3 is TGCGCCAGCAGCTTGGACGGACAGGGGTACAATGAGCAGTTCTTC.

The chain uses TRBV10-3 and TRBJ2-7, with D perhaps matching TRBD1 (5 bases). Germline V gene lookup returns CDR1 ENHRY and CDR2 SYGVKD. The CDR3 has 15 residues. The V and J ends lost 3 bases and 0 bases respectively, with 12 bases between them. Written as DNA, the CDR3 is TGTGCCATCAGTGACCCCGACAGATTCTCCTACGAGCAGTACTTC. It yields the protein CAISDPDRFSYEQYF.

CDR3: CAWSVSAGNYGYTF. Written as DNA, the CDR3 is TGTGCCTGGAGTGTAAGCGCCGGTAACTATGGCTACACCTTC. This chain uses TRBV30 with TRBJ1-2; D not resolved. V was pared by 0 bases and J by 1 base, with 9 bases between. This CDR3 spans 14 amino acids. Per the germline V gene, CDR1 is GTSNPN and CDR2 is SVGIG (reference sequence).

V is TRBV9 and J is TRBJ1-1; possibly TRBD1 for D (6 bases). The CDR3 covers 14 residues. The V end lost 4 bases, the J end lost 4 bases, and 14 bases lay between the germline ends. Germline V gene data show CDR1 as SGDLS and CDR2 as YYNGEE. CDR3 in amino acids: CASSFGTPATEAFF. DNA of the CDR3: TGTGCCAGCAGCTTCGGGACACCGGCCACTGAAGCTTTCTTT.

This clone has a single count. The rearrangement joins TRBV4-3 to TRBJ1-1; 11 nucleotides align to TRBD1. The germline V gene encodes CDR1 LGHNA and CDR2 YSLEER. This CDR3 is 16 amino acids long. Trimming at V came to 4 bases and at J to 5 bases, leaving 9 bases not matched to a gene. CDR3 in DNA: TGCGCCAGCAGCCCCGTCCGCGGGACAGGGGGGACTGAAGCTTTCTTT. As protein: CASSPVRGTGGTEAFF.

CDR3 amino acids: CASSSKRGGYYEQYV. DNA for the CDR3: TGTGCCAGCAGTTCTAAGCGGGGGGGCTATTACGAGCAGTACGTC. The rearrangement links TRBV28 to TRBJ2-7; TRBD2 aligns across 10 bases. J was trimmed by 4 bases and V by 4 bases; bases with no gene match: 7. This CDR3 has 15 residues. Germline V gene data show CDR1 as MDHEN and CDR2 as SYDVKM.

The rearrangement uses TRBV5-1 and TRBJ1-4; TRBD1 agrees at 9 bases. Germline assignment: CDR1 SGHRS and CDR2 YFSETQ. With 3 bases clipped from V and 0 bases from J, the junction kept 3 bases outside the gene matches. The CDR3 has 16 amino acids. The CDR3 spells CASSSQGAATNEKLFF. The CDR3 DNA is TGCGCCAGCAGCTCACAGGGGGCTGCAACTAATGAAAAACTGTTTTTT.

The rearrangement joins TRBV5-1 to TRBJ2-2, with 13 nucleotides matching TRBD2. Unmatched junction bases numbered 4, after V lost 4 bases and J lost 4 bases. The CDR3 consists of 16 residues. From germline, CDR1 is SGHRS and CDR2 YFSETQ. CDR3 protein: CASSGTSGILTGELFF. The CDR3, as DNA: TGCGCCAGCAGCGGGACTAGCGGGATTCTCACCGGGGAGCTGTTTTTT. The whole variable domain, filled in from reference TRBV5-1 and TRBJ2-2, reads KAGVTQTPRYLIKTRGQQVTLSCSPISGHRSVSWYQQTPGQGLQFLFEYFSETQRNKGNFPGRFSGRQFSNSRSEMNVSTLELGDSALYLCASSGTSGILTGELFFGEGSRLTVL.

The chain joins TRBV6-2 or TRBV6-3 to TRBJ1-5, with TRBD1 matching over 7 bases. CDR1 and CDR2 from the germline V gene are MNHEY and SVGEGT. The CDR3 totals 15 residues. V was clipped by 5 bases and J by 9 bases; unmatched bases: 13. CDR3 in DNA: TGTGCCAGCAGTACCCGATACAGGGGTAAATCGCCCCAGCATTTT. Its protein product is CASSTRYRGKSPQHF.

The genes are TRBV7-2 and TRBJ2-3; 8 bases map to TRBD2. The germline V gene has CDR1 SGHTA and CDR2 FQGNSA. After removal of 1 base from V and 3 bases from J, the junction contained 9 bases not matched to a gene. The CDR3 totals 17 residues. The CDR3: CASSLVGGSGVTDTQYF. As DNA, the CDR3 is TGTGCCAGCAGCTTAGTAGGGGGTAGCGGGGTGACAGATACGCAGTATTTT. The variable domain in full, completed from reference TRBV7-2 and TRBJ2-3, reads GAGVSQSPSNKVTEKGKDVELRCDPISGHTALYWYRQSLGQGLEFLIYFQGNSAPDKSGLPSDRFSAERTGGSVSTLTIQRTQQEDSAVYLCASSLVGGSGVTDTQYFGPGTRLTVL.

In DNA, the CDR3 is TGTGCCAGCAGTGCATCCGCCCGGGACAGCCCTTTGGAAGCTAACTATGGCTACACCTTC. Its translation is CASSASARDSPLEANYGYTF. V usage is TRBV28 and J usage is TRBJ1-2; 7 nucleotides agree with TRBD1. Unmatched junction bases numbered 21, after V lost 5 bases and J lost 0 bases. The CDR3 spans 20 residues. CDR1 MDHEN and CDR2 SYDVKM come from the germline V gene.

The J gene is TRBJ2-3, the V gene TRBV6-4; 9 bases are shared with TRBD1. The ends lost 3 bases at V and 9 bases at J; junction bases unmatched: 13. The CDR3 contains 16 residues. CDR1 and CDR2 from the germline V gene are MRHNA and SNTAGT. CDR3 nucleotide sequence: TGTGCCAGCAGTGAGCTTTCGGGACAGGGTCGAAAAACGCAGTATTTT. It yields the protein CASSELSGQGRKTQYF.

The rearrangement uses TRBV4-3 and TRBJ1-6; no reliable D call. The CDR3 runs 16 residues. The V gene lost 0 bases and the J gene lost 7 bases, with 13 bases spanning the gap. Germline V gene data show CDR1 as LGHNA and CDR2 as YSLEER. CDR3 sequence: CASSQEAGVANSPLHF. The DNA for the CDR3 is TGCGCCAGCAGCCAAGAAGCGGGAGTGGCGAATTCACCCCTCCACTTT.

The J gene is TRBJ1-3, the V gene TRBV24-1; TRBD1 might be the D (5 bases). The CDR3 is made up of 14 amino acids. Germline V lookup: CDR1 KGHDR, CDR2 SFDVKD. V shed 4 bases and J shed 4 bases, with 10 bases lying between them. The CDR3 DNA is TGTGCCACCAGTGAGACGGACAAAGGAAACACCATATATTTT. As protein: CATSETDKGNTIYF.

V is TRBV4-1 and J is TRBJ1-4; D call uncertain. V lost 4 bases and J lost 5, with 14 bases in between. The CDR3 runs 15 residues. Per germline, CDR1 MGHRA and CDR2 YSYEKL. The CDR3 sequence: CASSLRDLGNEKLFF. The CDR3 coding sequence is TGCGCCAGCAGCCTCCGGGATCTAGGGAATGAAAAACTGTTTTTT.

The gene calls are TRBV5-1 and TRBJ1-2, with D possibly being TRBD1 (5 bases). Trimming cost V 2 bases and J 5 bases, with 16 bases left between them. The germline CDR1 and CDR2 sequences are SGHRS and YFSETQ. This CDR3 region has 15 residues. The DNA for the CDR3 is TGCGCCAGCAGCTTCCAACCTGACAGAGATTATGGCTACACCTTC. It specifies CASSFQPDRDYGYTF.

This chain joins TRBV3-1 (or the pseudogene TRBV3-2) and TRBJ2-1, with unresolved D. CDR1 and CDR2 from the germline V gene are LGHDT and YNNKEL (reference sequence). Between the trimmed V and J ends, which lost 0 bases and 7 bases, there was a span of 7 bases. This CDR3 contains 13 residues. The CDR3 is CASSQDPANEQFF. CDR3 sequence (DNA): TGTGCCAGCAGCCAAGATCCCGCGAATGAGCAGTTCTTC.

This chain links TRBV5-1 with TRBJ2-7; 8 bases fit TRBD2. V lost 0 bases and J lost 5; bases outside the gene matches: 7. Germline V lookup: CDR1 SGHRS, CDR2 YFSETQ. The CDR3 covers 15 residues. CDR3 nucleotides: TGCGCCAGCAGCTTGGCGGGCGGGGGGAGAGACGAGCAGTACTTC. Its protein is CASSLAGGGRDEQYF.

This chain joins TRBV6-4 and TRBJ1-1, with D maybe TRBD1 (6 bases). This CDR3 has 14 amino acids. The germline gives CDR1 MRHNA, CDR2 SNTAGT. V was clipped by 6 bases and J by 11 bases, with 22 bases between them. The CDR3, as DNA: TGTGCCAGCAGACCGCAAGGGGGGGCCCTGTTGGCTTTCTTT. Translating it yields CASRPQGGALLAFF.

The rearrangement links TRBV9 to TRBJ1-6; D is undetermined. The CDR3 is made up of 17 amino acids. The germline V gene has CDR1 SGDLS and CDR2 YYNGEE. Trimming pared 0 bases from V and 7 bases from J, leaving 17 bases between. CDR3 loop: CASSVEGGFTWNSPLHF. DNA of the CDR3: TGTGCCAGCAGCGTAGAGGGAGGGTTTACGTGGAATTCACCCCTCCACTTT.